The clone carrying this T cell receptor (beta chain) was seen ten or more times. The entry originates in a study of T cells in Graves' hyperthyroidism and ophthalmopathy. RNA transcripts yielded amplified TCR beta CDR3 regions. With the HTBI primer set, the TCR CDR3 went through a first round of RT-PCR. TCRdb recomputed calls from the multiplex PCR reads with MiXCR, one row per CDR3 protein. The data show under 600,000 distinct CDR3 sequences, about 16% seen once. The length of the CDR3 is 14 residues. CDR1 and CDR2 from the germline V gene are ENHRY and SYGVKD. V was pared by 2 bases and J by 5 bases, with 10 bases between.

This chain links TRBV10-3 with TRBJ2-1; no definite D call. This TCR was recovered from a woman aged 35 to 49 with Graves' ophthalmopathy. Sequencing was carried out using blood. This CDR3 reads CAISEPPSNNEQFF. The DNA for the CDR3 is TGTGCCATCAGTGAGCCGCCATCGAACAATGAGCAGTTCTTC.